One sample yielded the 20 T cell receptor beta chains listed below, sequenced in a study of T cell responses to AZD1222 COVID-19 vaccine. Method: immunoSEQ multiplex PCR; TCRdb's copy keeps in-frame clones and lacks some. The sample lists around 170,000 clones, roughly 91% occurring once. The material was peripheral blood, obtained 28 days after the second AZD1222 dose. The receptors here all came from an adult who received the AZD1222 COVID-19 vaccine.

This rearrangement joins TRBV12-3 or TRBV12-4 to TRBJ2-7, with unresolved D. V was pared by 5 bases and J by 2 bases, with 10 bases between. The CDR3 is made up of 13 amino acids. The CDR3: CASSTSTAYEQYF. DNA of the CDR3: TGTGCCAGCAGTACATCAACAGCCTACGAGCAGTACTTC.

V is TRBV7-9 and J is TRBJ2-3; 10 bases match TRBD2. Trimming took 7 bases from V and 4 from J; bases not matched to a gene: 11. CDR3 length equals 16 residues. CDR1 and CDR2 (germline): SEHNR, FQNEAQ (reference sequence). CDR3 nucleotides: TGTGCCAGCAACTTGTTATCTAGCGGGAGACCAGATACGCAGTATTTT. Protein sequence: CASNLLSSGRPDTQYF.

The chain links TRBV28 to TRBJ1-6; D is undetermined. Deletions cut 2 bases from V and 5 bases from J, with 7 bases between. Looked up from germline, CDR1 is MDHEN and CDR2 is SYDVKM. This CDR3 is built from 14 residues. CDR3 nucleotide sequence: TGTGCCAGCAGTTTACGCGGGAATAATTCACCCCTCCACTTT. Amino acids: CASSLRGNNSPLHF. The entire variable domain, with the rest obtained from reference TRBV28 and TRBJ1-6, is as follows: DVKVTQSSRYLVKRTGEKVFLECVQDMDHENMFWYRQDPGLGLRLIYFSYDVKMKEKGDIPEGYSVSREKKERFSLILESASTNQTSMYLCASSLRGNNSPLHFGNGTRLTVT.

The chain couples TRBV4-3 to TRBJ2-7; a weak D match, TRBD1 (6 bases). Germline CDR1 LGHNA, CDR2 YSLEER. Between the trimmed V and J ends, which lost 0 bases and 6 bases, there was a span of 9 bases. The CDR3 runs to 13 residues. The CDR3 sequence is CASSQDIQGEQYF. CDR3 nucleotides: TGCGCCAGCAGCCAAGATATACAGGGCGAGCAGTACTTC.

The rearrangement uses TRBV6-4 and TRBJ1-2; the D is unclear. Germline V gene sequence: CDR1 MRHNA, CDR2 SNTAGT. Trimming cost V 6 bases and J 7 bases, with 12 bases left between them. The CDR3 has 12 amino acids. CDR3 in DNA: TGTGCCAGCAGCGACGGGGAGGGTGGCTACACCTTC. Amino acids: CASSDGEGGYTF.

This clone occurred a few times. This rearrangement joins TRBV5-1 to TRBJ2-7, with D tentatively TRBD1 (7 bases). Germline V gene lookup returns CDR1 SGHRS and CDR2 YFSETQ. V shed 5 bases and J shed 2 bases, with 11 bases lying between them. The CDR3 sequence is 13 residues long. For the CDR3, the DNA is TGCGCCAGCAGGGAGGGGACAGCCTACGAGCAGTACTTC. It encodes CASREGTAYEQYF.

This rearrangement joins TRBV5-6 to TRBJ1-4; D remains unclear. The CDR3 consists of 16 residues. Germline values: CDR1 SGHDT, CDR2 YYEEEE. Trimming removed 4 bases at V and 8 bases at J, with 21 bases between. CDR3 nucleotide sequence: TGTGCCAGCAGCCCCGCGCGCGGCAACTATGGAGAAAAACTGTTTTTT. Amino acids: CASSPARGNYGEKLFF.

The CDR3 nucleotides are TGTGCCTGGACTACAGGGGCCGTGTCTTTCTTT. This codes for CAWTTGAVSFF. The chain joins TRBV30 to TRBJ1-1, with TRBD1 matching 7 bases. The germline gives CDR1 GTSNPN, CDR2 SVGIG (reference sequence). This CDR3 has 11 residues. The V gene end was trimmed by 4 bases and the J gene end by 12 bases; junction bases not matched to a gene: 8. The full variable domain, its missing parts supplied by reference TRBV30 and TRBJ1-1, is SQTIHQWPATLVQPVGSPLSLECTVEGTSNPNLYWYRQAAGRGLQLLFYSVGIGQISSEVPQNLSASRPQDRQFILSSKKLLLSDSGFYLCAWTTGAVSFFGQGTRLTVV.

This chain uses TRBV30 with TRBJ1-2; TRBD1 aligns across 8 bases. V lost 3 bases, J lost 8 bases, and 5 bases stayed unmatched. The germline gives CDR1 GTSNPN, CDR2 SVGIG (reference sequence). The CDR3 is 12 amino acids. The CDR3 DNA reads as TGTGCCTGGAGATCGACAGGGGTGGGCTACACCTTC. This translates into CAWRSTGVGYTF.

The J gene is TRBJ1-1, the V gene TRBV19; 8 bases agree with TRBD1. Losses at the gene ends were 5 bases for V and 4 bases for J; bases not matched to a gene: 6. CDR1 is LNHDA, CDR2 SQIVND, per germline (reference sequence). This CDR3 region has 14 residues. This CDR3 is CASSSGQERTEAFF. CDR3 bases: TGTGCCAGTAGTTCGGGACAGGAGCGCACTGAAGCTTTCTTT.

The CDR3 nucleotides read TGCAGTGCTCCCCTCTACACTGAAGCTTTCTTT. Its protein product is CSAPLYTEAFF. The rearrangement joins TRBV20-1 to TRBJ1-1; no reliable D call. The CDR3 covers 11 residues. Looked up from germline, CDR1 is DFQATT and CDR2 is SNEGSKA (reference sequence). With 5 bases removed from V and 3 bases from J, the gap between germline ends came to 7 bases.

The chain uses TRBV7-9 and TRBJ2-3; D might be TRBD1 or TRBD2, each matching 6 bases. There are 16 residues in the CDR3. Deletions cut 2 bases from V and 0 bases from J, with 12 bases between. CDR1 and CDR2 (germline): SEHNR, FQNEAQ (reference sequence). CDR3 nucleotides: TGTGCCAGCAGCTTAACCCGGGGGCAGAGCACAGATACGCAGTATTTT. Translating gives CASSLTRGQSTDTQYF. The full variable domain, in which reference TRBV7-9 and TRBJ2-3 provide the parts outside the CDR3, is DTGVSQNPRHKITKRGQNVTFRCDPISEHNRLYWYRQTLGQGPEFLTYFQNEAQLEKSRLLSDRFSAERPKGSFSTLEIQRTEQGDSAMYLCASSLTRGQSTDTQYFGPGTRLTVL.

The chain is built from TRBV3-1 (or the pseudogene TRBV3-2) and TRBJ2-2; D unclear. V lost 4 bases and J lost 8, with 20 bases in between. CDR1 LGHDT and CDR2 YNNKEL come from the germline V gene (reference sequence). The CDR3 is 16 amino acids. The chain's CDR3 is CASSPRTGLIGGELFF. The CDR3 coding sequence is TGTGCCAGCAGCCCCCGGACCGGGCTAATCGGGGGGGAGCTGTTTTTT.

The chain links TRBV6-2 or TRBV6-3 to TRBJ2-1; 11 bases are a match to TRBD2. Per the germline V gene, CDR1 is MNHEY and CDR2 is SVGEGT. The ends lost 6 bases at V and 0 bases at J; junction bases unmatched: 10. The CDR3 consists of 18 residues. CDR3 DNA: TGTGCCAGCAGCCGTCCCGGGACTAGCGGAAGCTCCTACAATGAGCAGTTCTTC. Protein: CASSRPGTSGSSYNEQFF.

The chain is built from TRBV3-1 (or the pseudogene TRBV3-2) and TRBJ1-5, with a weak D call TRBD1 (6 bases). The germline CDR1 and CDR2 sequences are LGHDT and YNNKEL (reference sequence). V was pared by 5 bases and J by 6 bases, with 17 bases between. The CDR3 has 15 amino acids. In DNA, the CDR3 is TGTGCCAGCAGCGGGGGAGGGGGGCTAGGTCAGCCCCAGCATTTT. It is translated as CASSGGGGLGQPQHF.

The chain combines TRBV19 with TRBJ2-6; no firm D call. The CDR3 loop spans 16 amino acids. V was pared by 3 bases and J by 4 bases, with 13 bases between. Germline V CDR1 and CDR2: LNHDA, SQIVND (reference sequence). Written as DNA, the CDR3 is TGTGCCAGTAGTATCATTTCCGGGTCCGGGGCCAACGTCCTGACTTTC. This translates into CASSIISGSGANVLTF.

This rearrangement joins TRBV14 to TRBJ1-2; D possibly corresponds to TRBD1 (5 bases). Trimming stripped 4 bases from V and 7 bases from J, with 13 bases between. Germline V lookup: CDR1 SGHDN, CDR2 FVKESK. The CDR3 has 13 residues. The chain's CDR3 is CASSRDLVFGYTF. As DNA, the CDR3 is TGTGCCAGCAGCCGGGACCTTGTTTTTGGCTACACCTTC.

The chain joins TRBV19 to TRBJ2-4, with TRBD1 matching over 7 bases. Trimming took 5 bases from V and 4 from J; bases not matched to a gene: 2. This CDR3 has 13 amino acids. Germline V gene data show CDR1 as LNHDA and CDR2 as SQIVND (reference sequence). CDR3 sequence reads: CASSGDSKNIQYF. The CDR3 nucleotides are TGTGCCAGTAGTGGGGACAGTAAAAACATTCAGTACTTC.

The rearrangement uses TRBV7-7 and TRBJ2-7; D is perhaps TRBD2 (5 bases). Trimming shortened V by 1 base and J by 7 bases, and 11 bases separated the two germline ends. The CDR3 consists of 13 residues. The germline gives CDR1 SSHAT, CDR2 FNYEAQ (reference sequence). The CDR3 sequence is CASSLEGDSEQYF. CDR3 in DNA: TGTGCCAGCAGCTTAGAGGGAGATTCTGAGCAGTACTTC.

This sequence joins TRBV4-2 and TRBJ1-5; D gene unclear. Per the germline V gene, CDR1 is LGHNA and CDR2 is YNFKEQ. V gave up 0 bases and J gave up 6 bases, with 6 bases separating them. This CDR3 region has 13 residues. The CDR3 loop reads CASSQEGIQPQHF. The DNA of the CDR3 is TGTGCCAGCAGCCAAGAGGGAATTCAGCCCCAGCATTTT.